This TCR beta chain was captured in a study of T-cell reconstitution after alpha-beta-depleted transplantation in children. In this sample, this clonotype turned up a few times. For TCRbeta, the library was prepared with unique molecular identifiers. MiXCR was run by TCRdb on the PCR reads, yielding one entry per CDR3 protein. Of 670,000 or so distinct CDR3 sequences in the sample, less than 15% were seen once. This CDR3 is built from 17 residues. V lost 1 base to trimming and J lost 3 bases, with 19 bases between them. Per germline, CDR1 MGHDK and CDR2 SYGVNS. The sample here was PBMCs, taken before TCRalphabeta/CD19-depleted stem cell transplant. The chain employs TRBV25-1 and TRBJ2-7; tentative D call: TRBD2 (5 bases). This TCR was recovered from a girl aged 2 to 9 with congenital amegakaryocytic thrombocytopenia, due to receive a stem cell transplant. The CDR3 DNA reads as TGTGCCAGCAGTGAATGGGCCCCTGGGCGGGCTGACTACGAGCAGTACTTC. Its translation: CASSEWAPGRADYEQYF.